The 23 T cell receptor beta chains presented below share a single source sample, sequenced in a study of OX40 agonist ivuxolimab in advanced cancers. The repertoire was sequenced with immunoSEQ multiplex PCR; TCRdb's copy has only in-frame clones and lacks some. The sample has over 60,000 clones, roughly 85% seen once. The material was CD4+ or CD8+ T cells sorted from blood, obtained in a trial of the OX40 agonist ivuxolimab. All receptors derive from an adult with an advanced solid tumor such as melanoma, head and neck, liver or kidney cancer.

This chain connects TRBV10-3 to TRBJ1-5, with D perhaps TRBD1 (5 bases). Germline V gene data show CDR1 as ENHRY and CDR2 as SYGVKD. This CDR3 region has 16 residues. Trimming shortened V by 1 base and J by 0 bases, and 10 bases separated the two germline ends. The CDR3 here is CAISEFRRDSNQPQHF. The CDR3 DNA is TGTGCCATCAGTGAGTTCCGCAGGGATAGCAATCAGCCCCAGCATTTT.

The rearrangement links TRBV7-8 to TRBJ1-1, with TRBD1 identical over 7 bases. V lost 4 bases to trimming and J lost 1 base; unmatched junction nucleotides: 6. The germline gives CDR1 SGHVS, CDR2 FQNEAQ. CDR3 length: 15 amino acids. The CDR3 here is CASSSMTGTNTEAFF. CDR3 in DNA: TGTGCCAGCAGCTCCATGACAGGGACGAACACTGAAGCTTTCTTT.

This chain uses TRBV30 with TRBJ2-5; 7 nucleotides line up with TRBD1. With 5 bases clipped from V and 4 bases from J, the junction kept 13 bases outside the gene matches. This CDR3 region has 15 residues. Germline V gene lookup returns CDR1 GTSNPN and CDR2 SVGIG (reference sequence). The CDR3 sequence: CAWAGRTGLGETQYF. DNA of the CDR3: TGTGCCTGGGCTGGAAGGACAGGCCTTGGAGAGACCCAGTACTTC.

This clone has only a few counts. The chain employs TRBV29-1 and TRBJ2-7; D gene uncertain. In germline, CDR1 is SQVTM, CDR2 ANQGSEA. Deletions cut 3 bases from V and 6 bases from J, with 9 bases between. The CDR3 spans 11 residues. CDR3 bases: TGCAGCGTTGAGGTCAGAACCGAGCAGTACTTC. Translating it yields CSVEVRTEQYF.

The gene calls are TRBV27 and TRBJ2-3; TRBD2 might be the D (6 bases). Germline V lookup: CDR1 MNHEY, CDR2 SMNVEV (reference sequence). The CDR3 runs to 15 residues. Trimming removed 6 bases at V and 1 base at J, with 14 bases between. CDR3 bases: TGTGCCAGCAGGCCGACTAGGACTCGCACAGATACGCAGTATTTT. Residues: CASRPTRTRTDTQYF.

A word on this clone: Additional DNA sequences in this sample encode the identical CDR3. The chain couples TRBV2 to TRBJ1-1; TRBD1 agrees at 7 bases. CDR1 is SNHLY, CDR2 FYNNEI, per germline. The CDR3 runs to 14 residues. The V gene end was trimmed by 6 bases and the J gene end by 3 bases; junction bases not matched to a gene: 7. CDR3 coding DNA: TGTGCCAGCAGCGTACAGGGGAGGGACACTGAAGCTTTCTTT. Amino acids: CASSVQGRDTEAFF.

This clone was observed a single time. The chain uses TRBV9 and TRBJ2-2; D gene unclear. Germline CDR1 is SGDLS and CDR2 is YYNGEE. The CDR3 loop spans 14 amino acids. V lost 4 bases, J lost 1 base, and 8 bases lay in between. The CDR3 coding sequence is TGTGCCAGCAGCCTTCGACAGAACACCGGGGAGCTGTTTTTT. It encodes CASSLRQNTGELFF.

The chain links TRBV2 to TRBJ2-7; D is perhaps TRBD2 (5 bases). Trimming removed 5 bases from V and 8 bases from J, with 22 bases in between. Germline CDR1 is SNHLY and CDR2 is FYNNEI. There are 15 residues in the CDR3. CDR3 sequence: CASSRGPAGVGQQYF. The CDR3 DNA reads as TGTGCCAGCAGTCGAGGGCCAGCCGGGGTCGGTCAGCAGTACTTC. Looking up the rest from reference TRBV2 and TRBJ2-7 gives the full variable domain: EPEVTQTPSHQVTQMGQEVILRCVPISNHLYFYWYRQILGQKVEFLVSFYNNEISEKSEIFDDQFSVERPDGSNFTLKIRSTKLEDSAMYFCASSRGPAGVGQQYFGPGTRLTVT.

The rearrangement links TRBV2 to TRBJ1-1; maybe TRBD1 (6 bases). The ends were cut back, 5 bases at V and 3 bases at J, with 13 bases in the middle. The CDR3 has 14 amino acids. CDR1 is SNHLY and CDR2 is FYNNEI in the germline V gene. In DNA, the CDR3 is TGTGCCAGCAGTCCCAGGGGATCGGACACTGAAGCTTTCTTT. Translation: CASSPRGSDTEAFF.

The CDR3 loop reads CASSSPGYEQYF. The CDR3 DNA follows: TGTGCCAGCAGTTCCCCGGGGTACGAGCAGTACTTC. This chain uses TRBV6-6 with TRBJ2-7, with D perhaps TRBD2 (5 bases). V gave up 4 bases and J gave up 4 bases, with 8 bases separating them. CDR1 MNHNY and CDR2 SVGAGI come from the germline V gene (reference sequence). There are 12 residues in the CDR3.

This chain links TRBV6-5 with TRBJ1-6; 10 positions match TRBD1. The CDR3 has 15 residues. Per germline, CDR1 MNHEY and CDR2 SVGAGI. After removal of 7 bases from V and 7 bases from J, the junction contained 7 bases not matched to a gene. In nucleotides, the CDR3 is TGTGCCAGCACCATCCGGGACAGGGGCAATTCACCCCTCCACTTT. The encoded protein is CASTIRDRGNSPLHF.

V usage is TRBV5-1 and J usage is TRBJ2-3; a weak D match, TRBD1 (6 bases). CDR3 size: 18 residues. Germline-derived CDR1 and CDR2 are SGHRS and YFSETQ. Trimming removed 4 bases at V and 3 bases at J, with 24 bases between. For the CDR3, the DNA is TGCGCCAGCAGCCCGAAGATACCTGGACAGAGGGGGACAGATACGCAGTATTTT. This codes for CASSPKIPGQRGTDTQYF.

This clone was recorded a few times. This chain links TRBV7-9 with TRBJ2-7, with D perhaps TRBD2 (5 bases). Germline V gives CDR1 SEHNR, CDR2 FQNEAQ (reference sequence). V dropped 2 bases and J dropped 0 bases, with 8 bases sitting between them. This CDR3 is 14 amino acids long. CDR3 nucleotides: TGTGCCAGCAGCTTACTAGGAGGCTCCTACGAGCAGTACTTC. It encodes CASSLLGGSYEQYF.

The genes are TRBV21-1 and TRBJ2-3; TRBD1 is the table's D call and was not checked against the DNA. TRBV21-1 is labeled a pseudogene. The CDR3 runs to 16 residues. CDR3 protein: CASSPGGAGDTDTQYF. CDR3 nucleotides: TGTGCCAGCAGCCCCGGTGGGGCAGGGGACACAGATACGCAGTATTTT.

This sequence joins TRBV6-5 and TRBJ2-5; D may be TRBD1 (6 bases). The CDR3 has 15 residues. Trimming removed 0 bases at V and 2 bases at J, with 10 bases between. CDR1 is MNHEY, CDR2 SVGAGI, per germline. DNA of the CDR3: TGTGCCAGCAGTTACTCCCTGGGGACACAAGAGACCCAGTACTTC. This gives the protein CASSYSLGTQETQYF.

The chain carries TRBV6-5 and TRBJ2-7; D might be TRBD2 (6 bases). CDR3 size: 13 residues. Trimming took 10 bases from V and 2 from J, leaving 15 bases between them. CDR1 MNHEY and CDR2 SVGAGI come from the germline V gene. CDR3 sequence (DNA): TGTGCCACCTGGGGGGTCCGGCCCTACGAGCAGTACTTC. It specifies CATWGVRPYEQYF.

J is TRBJ2-2 and V is TRBV12-5; 14 nucleotides align to TRBD2. The CDR3 has 22 residues. The germline gives CDR1 LGHNT, CDR2 FRNRAP. V lost 1 base and J lost 0; bases outside the gene matches: 13. The CDR3 reads CASGLEYSQGTSGGANTGELFF. The CDR3 DNA is TGTGCTAGTGGTTTGGAGTATTCCCAAGGGACTAGCGGGGGTGCGAACACCGGGGAGCTGTTTTTT.

CDR3 DNA: TGTGCCAGCAGCAAAGAAGGGGAGGGAGGTGAACCCTACGAGCAGTACTTC. This sequence encodes CASSKEGEGGEPYEQYF. The chain couples TRBV21-1 to TRBJ2-7; the table's D gene call, TRBD2, was not cross checked with the DNA. TRBV21-1 is deemed a pseudogene. The CDR3 is made up of 17 amino acids.

The rearrangement joins TRBV4-1 to TRBJ2-3; TRBD2 is a possible D gene (5 bases). V was pared by 4 bases and J by 1 base, with 18 bases between. The CDR3 is made up of 17 amino acids. Germline assignment: CDR1 MGHRA and CDR2 YSYEKL. In DNA, the CDR3 is TGCGCCAGCAGCCGGGCCCCGAGCGGCGGCGGCACAGATACGCAGTATTTT. Translating gives CASSRAPSGGGTDTQYF.

The chain joins TRBV12-5 to TRBJ2-3; D is unclear. Trimming cost V 7 bases and J 6 bases, with 14 bases left between them. This CDR3 is built from 13 residues. In germline, CDR1 is LGHNT, CDR2 FRNRAP. CDR3 sequence: CASAFGTADTQYF. CDR3 in DNA: TGTGCTAGTGCCTTTGGCACGGCGGATACGCAGTATTTT.

The chain is built from TRBV12-5 and TRBJ2-1; 8 bases line up with TRBD1. CDR3 length: 13 amino acids. V lost 7 bases to trimming and J lost 8 bases; unmatched junction nucleotides: 7. CDR1 is LGHNT and CDR2 is FRNRAP in the germline V gene. The CDR3 here is CASASGGRDEQFF. CDR3 DNA: TGTGCTAGTGCCTCAGGGGGCAGGGATGAGCAGTTCTTC. Variable domain in full (rest from reference TRBV12-5 and TRBJ2-1): DARVTQTPRHKVTEMGQEVTMRCQPILGHNTVFWYRQTMMQGLELLAYFRNRAPLDDSGMPKDRFSAEMPDATLATLKIQPSEPRDSAVYFCASASGGRDEQFFGPGTRLTVL.

The V gene is TRBV11-3, the J gene TRBJ2-1; D perhaps matches TRBD1 (6 bases). V was pared by 4 bases and J by 8 bases, with 6 bases between. The CDR3 covers 11 residues. Germline CDR1 and CDR2: SGHNT and YENEEA. The CDR3 DNA reads as TGTGCCAGCAGCTACAGGGATGAGCAGTTCTTC. Translating it yields CASSYRDEQFF.

The CDR3: CASSLPHYRGGTGELFF. CDR3 coding DNA: TGTGCCAGCAGCTTACCACACTACAGGGGGGGCACCGGGGAGCTGTTTTTT. This sequence joins TRBV11-2 and TRBJ2-2; TRBD1 might be the D (8 bases). V was trimmed by 2 bases and J by 4 bases, leaving 17 bases between them. Germline CDR1 reads SGHAT; CDR2 reads FQNNGV. The CDR3 totals 17 residues. Complete variable domain (other parts from reference TRBV11-2 and TRBJ2-2): EAGVAQSPRYKIIEKRQSVAFWCNPISGHATLYWYQQILGQGPKLLIQFQNNGVVDDSQLPKDRFSAERLKGVDSTLKIQPAKLEDSAVYLCASSLPHYRGGTGELFFGEGSRLTVL.